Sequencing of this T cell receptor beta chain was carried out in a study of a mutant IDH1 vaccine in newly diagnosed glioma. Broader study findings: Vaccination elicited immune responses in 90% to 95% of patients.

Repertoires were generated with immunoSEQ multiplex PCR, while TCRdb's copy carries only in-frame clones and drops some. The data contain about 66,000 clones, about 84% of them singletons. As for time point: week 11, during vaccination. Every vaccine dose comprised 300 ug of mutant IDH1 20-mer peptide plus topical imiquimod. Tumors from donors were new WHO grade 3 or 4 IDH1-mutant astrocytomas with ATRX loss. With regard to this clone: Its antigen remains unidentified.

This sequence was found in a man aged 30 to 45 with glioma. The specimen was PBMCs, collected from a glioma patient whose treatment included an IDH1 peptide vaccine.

This CDR3 is CASSPGLIYEQYF. In DNA, the CDR3 is TGTGCCAGCAGCCCGGGACTGATCTACGAGCAGTACTTC. The genes are TRBV5-6 and TRBJ2-7, with D possibly being TRBD2 (6 bases). CDR1 is SGHDT and CDR2 is YYEEEE in the germline V gene. The CDR3 extends over 13 amino acids. V lost 4 bases, J lost 3 bases, and 11 bases lay in between.